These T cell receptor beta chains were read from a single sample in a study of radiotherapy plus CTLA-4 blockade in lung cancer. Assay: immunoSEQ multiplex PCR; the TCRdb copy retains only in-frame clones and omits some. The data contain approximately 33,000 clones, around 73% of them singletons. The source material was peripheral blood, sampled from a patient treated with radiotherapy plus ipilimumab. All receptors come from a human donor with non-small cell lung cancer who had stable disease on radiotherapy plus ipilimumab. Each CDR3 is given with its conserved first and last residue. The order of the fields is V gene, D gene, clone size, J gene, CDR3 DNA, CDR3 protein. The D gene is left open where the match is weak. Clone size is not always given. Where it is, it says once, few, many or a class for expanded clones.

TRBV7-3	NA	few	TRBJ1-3	TGTGCCAGCAGCCCCTTACCGGGAAACACCATATATTTT	CASSPLPGNTIYF
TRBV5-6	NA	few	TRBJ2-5	TGTGCCAGCAGCGCCAAAAGGACTAGAGGGGGGGAGACCCAGTACTTC	CASSAKRTRGGETQYF
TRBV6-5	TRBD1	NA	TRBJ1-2	TGTGCCAGCAGTTACTCGCGGGGACAGGGGAGAGGAGGCTACACCTTC	CASSYSRGQGRGGYTF
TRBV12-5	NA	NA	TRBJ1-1	TGTGCTAGTGGTCGGATGGACACTGAAGCTTTCTTT	CASGRMDTEAFF
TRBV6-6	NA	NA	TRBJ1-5	TGTGCCAGCAGTTCAAGGGATCAGCCCCAGCATTTT	CASSSRDQPQHF
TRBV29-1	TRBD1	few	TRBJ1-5	TGCAGCGCGGGGACAGTCCAAGGGCCCCAGCATTTT	CSAGTVQGPQHF
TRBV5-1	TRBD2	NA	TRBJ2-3	TGCGCCAGCAGCTTGGGACTAGCTTTCGATACGCAGTATTTT	CASSLGLAFDTQYF
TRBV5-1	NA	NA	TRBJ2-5	TGCGCCAGCAGCCTTCCACCAGCGACAGGACCCTCGACCCAGTACTTC	CASSLPPATGPSTQYF
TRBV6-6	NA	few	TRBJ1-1	TGTGCCAGCAGTTACGCGACAGGTAAAAACACTGAAGCTTTCTTT	CASSYATGKNTEAFF
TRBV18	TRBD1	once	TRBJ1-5	TGTGCCAGCTCACCAGGGACAGGGGAAAGTCAGCCCCAGCATTTT	CASSPGTGESQPQHF
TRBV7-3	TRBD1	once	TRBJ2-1	TGTGCCAGCAGCGCGCAAGGACAGGGTAGAAACAATGAGCAGTTCTTC	CASSAQGQGRNNEQFF
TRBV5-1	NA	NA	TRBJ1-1	TGCGCCAGCAGGGAACAGGAGAACACTGAAGCTTTCTTT	CASREQENTEAFF
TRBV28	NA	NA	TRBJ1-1	TGTGCCAGCAAGGGCAACACTGAAGCTTTCTTT	CASKGNTEAFF
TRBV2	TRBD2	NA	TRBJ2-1	TGTGCCAGCAGAGGTAGCGGGGGCTCCTACAATGAGCAGTTCTTC	CASRGSGGSYNEQFF
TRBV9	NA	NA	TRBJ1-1	TGTGCCAGCAGCGTCTCTTGGACGGACAGTGACACTGAAGCTTTCTTT	CASSVSWTDSDTEAFF
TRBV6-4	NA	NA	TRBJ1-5	TGTGCCAGCAGGGCCCAGCCAGCCCTTAGCAATCAGCCCCCGCATTTT	CASRAQPALSNQPPHF